Presented here are 22 T cell receptor beta chains from one specimen sequenced in a study of blood T cell repertoires in COVID-19 (TCRdb year 2020). Libraries were built with the immunoSEQ multiplex PCR assay. What TCRdb holds here is the immuneACCESS table cut down to in-frame rearrangements. Part of the clones is not present; checked against another copy, under half of the missing clones reflect an unresolved V gene, and the others are unexplained. For this sample there are about 190,000 clones; 78% appear just once. Of the sample, about 3% is held by the ten largest clones. The sample was peripheral blood. The receptors were gathered from a woman older than 75 with active or convalescent COVID-19.

The V gene is TRBV5-6, the J gene TRBJ2-1; TRBD2 agrees at 8 bases. Germline trimming cut 0 bases from V and 5 bases from J; bases unmatched to any gene: 10. The CDR3 loop spans 17 amino acids. Germline assignment: CDR1 SGHDT and CDR2 YYEEEE. The chain's CDR3 is CASSLALGSGGDNEQFF. CDR3 DNA sequence: TGTGCCAGCAGCTTGGCCTTGGGATCCGGGGGGGACAATGAGCAGTTCTTC.

This sequence joins TRBV7-2 and TRBJ1-6; D possibly corresponds to TRBD1 (5 bases). From germline, CDR1 is SGHTA and CDR2 FQGNSA. Trimming took 4 bases from V and 5 from J, leaving 12 bases between them. The CDR3 is 15 amino acids. The CDR3 reads CASSSAQGHNSPLHF. CDR3 DNA: TGTGCCAGCAGCTCAGCCCAGGGTCATAATTCACCCCTCCACTTT. The variable domain in full, with the rest retrieved from reference TRBV7-2 and TRBJ1-6, is GAGVSQSPSNKVTEKGKDVELRCDPISGHTALYWYRQSLGQGLEFLIYFQGNSAPDKSGLPSDRFSAERTGGSVSTLTIQRTQQEDSAVYLCASSSAQGHNSPLHFGNGTRLTVT.

This sequence joins TRBV7-2 and TRBJ2-1; 10 bases fit TRBD2. With 1 base clipped from V and 3 bases from J, the junction kept 6 bases outside the gene matches. Per the germline V gene, CDR1 is SGHTA and CDR2 is FQGNSA. This CDR3 is 17 amino acids long. In nucleotides, the CDR3 is TGTGCCAGCAGCTTAGTTGCTAGCGGGGGATACTACAATGAGCAGTTCTTC. Translated, it gives CASSLVASGGYYNEQFF.

The J gene is TRBJ2-7, the V gene TRBV6-6; 7 bases fit TRBD1. The CDR3 is 15 amino acids. Germline V gene lookup returns CDR1 MNHNY and CDR2 SVGAGI (reference sequence). With 0 bases clipped from V and 5 bases from J, the junction kept 7 bases outside the gene matches. CDR3 sequence: CASSYSERQGHEQYF. CDR3 DNA: TGTGCCAGCAGTTACTCGGAGAGACAGGGTCACGAGCAGTACTTC.

V usage is TRBV28 and J usage is TRBJ1-2, with TRBD1 matching over 9 bases. This CDR3 is built from 14 residues. V trimming: 3 bases; J trimming: 4 bases; junction bases outside the gene matches: 3. Germline loops: CDR1 MDHEN, CDR2 SYDVKM. The CDR3 DNA sequence: TGTGCCAGCAGTTTCGGACAGGGGATCTATGGCTACACCTTC. Translated: CASSFGQGIYGYTF.

This chain uses TRBV5-6 with TRBJ2-7, with 12 bases that match TRBD1. CDR1 and CDR2 (germline): SGHDT, YYEEEE. Germline trimming cut 4 bases from V and 3 bases from J; bases unmatched to any gene: 5. CDR3 size: 15 residues. CDR3 DNA sequence: TGTGCCAGCAGCCCCGGGACAGGGGGCTTCTACGAGCAGTACTTC. Residues: CASSPGTGGFYEQYF. Based on the CDR3 plus reference TRBV5-6 and TRBJ2-7, the full variable domain is DAGVTQSPTHLIKTRGQQVTLRCSPKSGHDTVSWYQQALGQGPQFIFQYYEEEERQRGNFPDRFSGHQFPNYSSELNVNALLLGDSALYLCASSPGTGGFYEQYFGPGTRLTVT.

This clone appeared a few times. This same CDR3 is encoded by further DNA sequences in the sample. This rearrangement joins TRBV5-1 to TRBJ1-3; a weak D match, TRBD1 (6 bases). V lost 5 bases and J 0 bases, leaving 12 bases between the germline ends. The CDR3 runs to 15 residues. The germline gives CDR1 SGHRS, CDR2 YFSETQ. CDR3 nucleotide sequence: TGCGCCAGCAGTTTACAGGGCCTCTCTGGAAACACCATATATTTT. Protein product: CASSLQGLSGNTIYF.

The chain is built from TRBV5-1 and TRBJ1-4; possible D gene TRBD1, 5 bases. Germline CDR1 reads SGHRS; CDR2 reads YFSETQ. The CDR3 is 15 amino acids. V was cut by 0 bases and J by 5 bases, with 11 bases left in between. DNA of the CDR3: TGCGCCAGCAGCTTGGTTCAGGGAACGAATGAAAAACTGTTTTTT. Protein product: CASSLVQGTNEKLFF.

The CDR3 spells CASSLGSFTNYGYTF. The CDR3 DNA follows: TGCGCCAGCAGCTTGGGCAGTTTCACTAACTATGGCTACACCTTC. The genes are TRBV5-1 and TRBJ1-2, with D unresolved. This CDR3 is 15 amino acids long. The V end was cut by 0 bases, the J end by 0 bases, with 9 bases between. Germline V gene sequence: CDR1 SGHRS, CDR2 YFSETQ. Combining the CDR3 with reference TRBV5-1 and TRBJ1-2 gives the whole variable domain KAGVTQTPRYLIKTRGQQVTLSCSPISGHRSVSWYQQTPGQGLQFLFEYFSETQRNKGNFPGRFSGRQFSNSRSEMNVSTLELGDSALYLCASSLGSFTNYGYTFGSGTRLTVV.

J is TRBJ1-1 and V is TRBV18; 8 bases line up with TRBD1. Germline CDR1 and CDR2: KGHSH and LQKENI. J gave up 8 bases and V 3 bases, and 8 bases lay outside the gene matches. CDR3 length equals 14 residues. The CDR3 nucleotides are TGTGCCAGCTCACCTCGGACAGGGTCCACGGAAGCTTTCTTT. This encodes CASSPRTGSTEAFF.

In DNA, the CDR3 is TGTGCCAGCGGTCCCGAAGGGGGTGGCTACACCTTC. As protein: CASGPEGGGYTF. The chain combines TRBV28 with TRBJ1-2; maybe TRBD1 (6 bases). Germline CDR1 reads MDHEN; CDR2 reads SYDVKM. The CDR3 is 12 residues long. The germline V and J ends were trimmed by 8 bases and 7 bases, with 14 bases remaining between them.

The rearrangement uses TRBV11-2 and TRBJ1-2; no definite D call. The CDR3 is 11 amino acids. From germline, CDR1 is SGHAT and CDR2 FQNNGV. Trimming took 5 bases from V and 5 from J, leaving 6 bases between them. The CDR3 region is CASSLTYGYTF. Here the CDR3 DNA reads TGTGCCAGCAGCCTGACATATGGCTACACCTTC.

For the CDR3, the DNA is TGTGCCAGCAGCGGCGGGGGCCCATACAATGAGCAGTTCTTC. Protein: CASSGGGPYNEQFF. The chain combines TRBV6-2 or TRBV6-3 with TRBJ2-1; maybe TRBD2 (7 bases). This CDR3 has 14 residues. The ends were cut back, 6 bases at V and 4 bases at J, with 13 bases in the middle. Germline CDR1 MNHEY, CDR2 SVGEGT.

The DNA of the CDR3 is TGCGCCAGCAGCCAAGTGCCAGTCCTTAACTATGGCTACACCTTC. Protein product: CASSQVPVLNYGYTF. The rearrangement uses TRBV4-3 and TRBJ1-2; the D is unclear. The CDR3 is 15 residues long. Trimming took off 1 base at V and 1 base at J, with 10 bases between the two ends. Per the germline V gene, CDR1 is LGHNA and CDR2 is YSLEER.

This clone occurred once. V gene TRBV18 combines with J gene TRBJ2-1, with 9 bases that match TRBD1. CDR1 and CDR2 from the germline V gene are KGHSH and LQKENI. V shed 8 bases and J 4 bases; nucleotides not matched to a gene: 12. The CDR3 has 16 residues. CDR3 in amino acids: CASHSQRTGVYNEQFF. CDR3 bases: TGTGCCAGCCACTCACAAAGGACAGGGGTTTACAATGAGCAGTTCTTC. The full variable domain, rest sourced from reference TRBV18 and TRBJ2-1, is NAGVMQNPRHLVRRRGQEARLRCSPMKGHSHVYWYRQLPEEGLKFMVYLQKENIIDESGMPKERFSAEFPKEGPSILRIQQVVRGDSAAYFCASHSQRTGVYNEQFFGPGTRLTVL.

This clone has a handful of counts. The chain uses TRBV6-2 or TRBV6-3 and TRBJ2-7; 8 nucleotides agree with TRBD1. Losses at the gene ends were 4 bases for V and 4 bases for J; bases not matched to a gene: 18. This CDR3 has 18 amino acids. Germline V gene lookup returns CDR1 MNHEY and CDR2 SVGEGT. The CDR3 is CASSLQPYPTGARYEQYF. In DNA, the CDR3 is TGTGCCAGCAGTTTACAACCTTACCCGACAGGGGCAAGGTACGAGCAGTACTTC.

The count of this clone is one. The chain employs TRBV6-5 and TRBJ1-2; possibly TRBD1 for D (5 bases). V was clipped by 8 bases and J by 3 bases, with 19 bases between them. This CDR3 has 15 residues. Germline V lookup: CDR1 MNHEY, CDR2 SVGAGI. CDR3 region: CASRNLQTAHYGYTF. As DNA, the CDR3 is TGTGCCAGCCGTAATCTACAGACAGCCCACTATGGCTACACCTTC.

The rearrangement links TRBV7-9 to TRBJ1-2, with D unclear. This CDR3 has 13 residues. Looked up from germline, CDR1 is SEHNR and CDR2 is FQNEAQ (reference sequence). V was trimmed by 8 bases and J by 4 bases, leaving 14 bases between them. The CDR3 nucleotides read TGTGCCAGCGAAGACTCCCTGGGCTATGGCTACACCTTC. This gives the protein CASEDSLGYGYTF. Variable domain in full (rest from reference TRBV7-9 and TRBJ1-2): DTGVSQNPRHKITKRGQNVTFRCDPISEHNRLYWYRQTLGQGPEFLTYFQNEAQLEKSRLLSDRFSAERPKGSFSTLEIQRTEQGDSAMYLCASEDSLGYGYTFGSGTRLTVV.

This sequence joins TRBV28 and TRBJ2-5, with D perhaps matching TRBD1 (5 bases). Germline V gene sequence: CDR1 MDHEN, CDR2 SYDVKM. The CDR3 has 15 residues. Trimming took off 5 bases at V and 5 bases at J, with 18 bases between the two ends. The CDR3 here is CASSVAGQGRETQYF. Here the CDR3 DNA reads TGTGCCAGCAGTGTCGCAGGGCAAGGGCGGGAGACCCAGTACTTC.

The chain is built from TRBV29-1 and TRBJ1-1; 12 nucleotides agree with TRBD1. This CDR3 contains 15 residues. Germline trimming cut 6 bases from V and 1 base from J; bases unmatched to any gene: 6. Per the germline V gene, CDR1 is SQVTM and CDR2 is ANQGSEA. In nucleotides, the CDR3 is TGCAGCGTGGCTGGGACAGGGGGCGGGAACACTGAAGCTTTCTTT. It encodes CSVAGTGGGNTEAFF.

J is TRBJ2-7 and V is TRBV7-2; 8 bases are shared with TRBD1. The CDR3 is 16 residues long. Trimming cost V 5 bases and J 0 bases; bases outside gene matches: 9. CDR1 is SGHTA and CDR2 is FQGNSA in the germline V gene. In DNA, the CDR3 is TGTGCCAGCAGCCGGTACGGACAGGGACCCTCCTACGAGCAGTACTTC. The encoded protein is CASSRYGQGPSYEQYF. Supplemented by reference TRBV7-2 and TRBJ2-7, the full variable domain reads GAGVSQSPSNKVTEKGKDVELRCDPISGHTALYWYRQSLGQGLEFLIYFQGNSAPDKSGLPSDRFSAERTGGSVSTLTIQRTQQEDSAVYLCASSRYGQGPSYEQYFGPGTRLTVT.

V gene TRBV19 combines with J gene TRBJ2-7; 7 nucleotides agree with TRBD1. The CDR3 loop spans 15 amino acids. V lost 4 bases to trimming and J lost 0 bases; unmatched junction nucleotides: 6. Looked up from germline, CDR1 is LNHDA and CDR2 is SQIVND (reference sequence). CDR3 DNA: TGTGCCAGTAGTACAGGGGGTGCTCACTCCTACGAGCAGTACTTC. Translated: CASSTGGAHSYEQYF.